The 30 T cell receptor beta chains listed next were all sequenced from one sample in a study of regulatory T cells in long-lasting Graves disease. Both iRepertoire HTBI primers and Arm-PCR of CDR3 regions were used to build the TCR beta libraries. A single record per CDR3 protein comes from TCRdb applying MiXCR to the multiplex PCR reads. Of about 310,000 distinct CDR3 sequences in the sample, roughly a fifth were seen once. Regarding time point: persistent/refractory GD, antithyroid drugs over 5 years with positive TRAb. The TCR library was made from RNA extracted from PBMCs. The sequencing used peripheral blood mononuclear cells (PBMCs), collected when the disease was refractory, from a patient treated with antithyroid drugs. These receptors were obtained from a female donor with Graves disease.

The rearrangement uses TRBV7-6 and TRBJ2-3; D is unresolved. This CDR3 has 13 residues. The V and J ends lost 5 bases and 0 bases respectively, with 6 bases between them. Per the germline V gene, CDR1 is SGHVS and CDR2 is FNYEAQ. CDR3 sequence reads: CASSPVSTDTQYF. The CDR3 DNA reads as TGTGCCAGCAGCCCCGTCAGCACAGATACGCAGTATTTT.

In its sample, this clonotype was seen many times. The chain joins TRBV28 to TRBJ2-7; D ambiguous. Germline V gene data show CDR1 as MDHEN and CDR2 as SYDVKM. The CDR3 is 12 residues long. The V gene lost 8 bases and the J gene lost 2 bases, with 10 bases spanning the gap. CDR3 region: CASGGLAYEQYF. The CDR3 region has the DNA TGTGCCAGCGGTGGTTTAGCCTACGAGCAGTACTTC.

This clonotype showed up many times. The J gene is TRBJ1-2, the V gene TRBV30; D not resolved. The V end was cut by 2 bases, the J end by 4 bases, with 8 bases between. This CDR3 has 12 residues. From germline, CDR1 is GTSNPN and CDR2 SVGIG (reference sequence). CDR3 in DNA: TGTGCCTGGAGTATTTCTTCCTATGGCTACACCTTC. It codes for CAWSISSYGYTF.

The chain uses TRBV18 and TRBJ2-7, with TRBD2 matching 7 bases. Per the germline V gene, CDR1 is KGHSH and CDR2 is LQKENI. V dropped 4 bases and J dropped 5; count of bases not matched to a gene: 11. This CDR3 has 15 amino acids. The CDR3 loop is CASSRGGGSIDEQYF. Written as DNA, the CDR3 is TGTGCCAGCTCACGCGGGGGAGGGTCGATCGACGAGCAGTACTTC.

The chain is built from TRBV4-2 and TRBJ1-2; 8 bases are shared with TRBD1. Germline V gives CDR1 LGHNA, CDR2 YNFKEQ. This CDR3 has 14 amino acids. J gave up 4 bases and V 4 bases, and 5 bases lay outside the gene matches. Here the CDR3 reads CASSRGQALYGYTF. CDR3 bases: TGTGCCAGCAGCCGGGGACAGGCGCTCTATGGCTACACCTTC.

This clonotype was counted only a few times. Its ends do not fully match the called genes, so a read error is possible. This chain connects TRBV11-2 to TRBJ1-5; D gene ambiguous. In germline, CDR1 is SGHAT, CDR2 FQNNGV. There are 14 residues in the CDR3. CDR3 amino acids: CASSFIGSDQPQHF. The CDR3 DNA is TGTGCCAGCAGCTTTATTGGTAGCGATCAGCCCCAGCATTTT.

This clonotype was seen many times. This rearrangement joins TRBV12-3 or TRBV12-4 to TRBJ1-4; possible D gene TRBD1, 5 bases. V lost 3 bases to trimming and J lost 7 bases, with 9 bases between them. The CDR3 loop spans 13 amino acids. The CDR3 region has the DNA TGTGCCAGCAGTTTGAGAAGGGGTGAAAAACTGTTTTTT. This codes for CASSLRRGEKLFF.

This clonotype was counted at least ten times. The CDR3 sequence: CASSTSGRDDEQYF. DNA for the CDR3: TGTGCCAGCAGTACGAGCGGGAGGGACGACGAGCAGTACTTC. This chain links TRBV27 with TRBJ2-7, with 10 bases lining up with TRBD2. The germline gives CDR1 MNHEY, CDR2 SMNVEV (reference sequence). This CDR3 spans 14 amino acids. Losses at the gene ends were 5 bases for V and 5 bases for J; bases not matched to a gene: 6.

At least ten counts were recorded for this clonotype. The chain uses TRBV15 and TRBJ1-2, with 10 bases fitting TRBD1. V lost 6 bases and J lost 6; bases outside the gene matches: 7. In germline, CDR1 is LNHNV, CDR2 YYDKDF (reference sequence). This CDR3 is built from 14 residues. CDR3 region: CATRPDRGRDGYTF. The CDR3 DNA reads TGTGCCACCAGACCTGACAGGGGGCGGGATGGCTACACCTTC.

This clonotype has just a few counts. The chain has TRBV6-1 and TRBJ1-1; D possibly corresponds to TRBD1 (5 bases). Germline CDR1 MNHNS, CDR2 SASEGT. There are 13 residues in the CDR3. V was pared by 8 bases and J by 2 bases, with 12 bases between. The DNA for the CDR3 is TGTGCCAGCTTACGGGACGGCAACACTGAAGCTTTCTTT. Translated, it gives CASLRDGNTEAFF.

This clonotype was observed a few times. This rearrangement joins TRBV6-4 to TRBJ1-2; possibly TRBD1 for D (5 bases). The CDR3 sequence is 13 residues long. V shed 2 bases and J shed 5 bases, with 9 bases lying between them. CDR1 and CDR2 (germline): MRHNA, SNTAGT. In DNA, the CDR3 is TGTGCCAGCAGTGACGGTGGGGGATATGGCTACACCTTC. Amino acid sequence: CASSDGGGYGYTF.

In this sample, this clonotype turned up a few times. This chain joins TRBV19 and TRBJ1-2; TRBD1 agrees at 7 bases. CDR3 size: 16 residues. The germline CDR1 and CDR2 sequences are LNHDA and SQIVND (reference sequence). V lost 5 bases and J lost 0; bases outside the gene matches: 9. CDR3 in amino acids: CASSPWTGLTNYGYTF. Written as DNA, the CDR3 is TGTGCCAGTAGTCCGTGGACAGGCTTAACTAACTATGGCTACACCTTC.

There are a few counts of this clonotype. The chain links TRBV7-9 to TRBJ2-7; 8 bases align to TRBD2. This CDR3 has 16 residues. J lost 4 bases, V lost 0 bases, and 8 bases had no gene match. Germline loops: CDR1 SEHNR, CDR2 FQNEAQ (reference sequence). The CDR3 region has the DNA TGTGCCAGCAGCTTAGCGGTCGGGACTAGGGCATACGAGCAGTACTTC. Its protein is CASSLAVGTRAYEQYF.

The CDR3 coding sequence is TGCAGTGCTAGAGGGAGTGGGGAGTACGAGCAGTACTTC. Amino acid sequence: CSARGSGEYEQYF. The chain has TRBV20-1 and TRBJ2-7, with a possible D match to TRBD2 (5 bases). The germline V and J ends were trimmed by 1 base and 4 bases, with 11 bases remaining between them. The CDR3 loop spans 13 amino acids. CDR1 is DFQATT and CDR2 is SNEGSKA in the germline V gene (reference sequence).

Many counts were recorded for this clonotype. The V and J genes are TRBV11-1 and TRBJ2-5; tentatively, D is TRBD2 (6 bases). CDR1 and CDR2 (germline): SGHAT, FQDESV (reference sequence). The CDR3 totals 15 residues. V shed 3 bases and J shed 0 bases, with 11 bases lying between them. The CDR3 loop is CASSLGRGNQETQYF. CDR3 in DNA: TGTGCCAGCAGCTTGGGTCGCGGGAACCAAGAGACCCAGTACTTC.

This clonotype was seen just once. The chain couples TRBV6-5 to TRBJ2-1, with 9 bases lining up with TRBD2. V lost 0 bases and J lost 1; bases outside the gene matches: 4. The CDR3 sequence is 17 residues long. In germline, CDR1 is MNHEY, CDR2 SVGAGI. CDR3 protein: CASSYSPLAGSYNEQFF. The CDR3 coding sequence is TGTGCCAGCAGTTACTCGCCTCTAGCGGGGTCCTACAATGAGCAGTTCTTC.

This clonotype was seen a few times. The CDR3 region has the DNA TGTGCCAGCACCGGGACTTTTAACACCGGGGAGCTGTTTTTT. Protein product: CASTGTFNTGELFF. This sequence joins TRBV7-8 and TRBJ2-2, with a possible D match to TRBD2 (6 bases). Germline-derived CDR1 and CDR2 are SGHVS and FQNEAQ. CDR3 size: 14 residues. V was trimmed by 7 bases and J by 2 bases, leaving 11 bases between them. The full variable domain, completed using reference TRBV7-8 and TRBJ2-2, is GAGVSQSPRYKVAKRGQDVALRCDPISGHVSLFWYQQALGQGPEFLTYFQNEAQLDKSGLPSDRFFAERPEGSVSTLKIQRTQQEDSAVYLCASTGTFNTGELFFGEGSRLTVL.

This clonotype showed up many times. This chain links TRBV7-2 with TRBJ2-5, with TRBD2 matching over 13 bases. In germline, CDR1 is SGHTA, CDR2 FQGNSA. Trimming at V came to 1 base and at J to 5 bases, leaving 7 bases not matched to a gene. CDR3 size: 17 residues. The chain's CDR3 is CASSLGLAGGWRETQYF. The CDR3 DNA sequence: TGTGCCAGCAGCTTAGGACTAGCGGGAGGTTGGAGGGAGACCCAGTACTTC.

The V gene is TRBV7-6, the J gene TRBJ2-1; D is uncertain. V was clipped by 1 base and J by 7 bases, with 2 bases between them. The CDR3 is 11 residues long. The germline CDR1 and CDR2 sequences are SGHVS and FNYEAQ. CDR3 protein: CASSLENEQFF. The DNA for the CDR3 is TGTGCCAGCAGCTTAGAGAATGAGCAGTTCTTC.

This chain links TRBV7-9 with TRBJ2-1; 11 nucleotides match TRBD2. CDR1 is SEHNR and CDR2 is FQNEAQ in the germline V gene (reference sequence). J lost 5 bases, V lost 2 bases, and 8 bases had no gene match. The CDR3 totals 17 residues. In nucleotides, the CDR3 is TGTGCCAGCAGCTTATTGACTAGCGGGACCGAGGACAATGAGCAGTTCTTC. It encodes CASSLLTSGTEDNEQFF.

The chain couples TRBV30 to TRBJ2-2; D might be TRBD1 or TRBD2, each matching 5 bases. Deletions cut 4 bases from V and 2 bases from J, with 17 bases between. Germline values: CDR1 GTSNPN, CDR2 SVGIG (reference sequence). The CDR3 is 16 residues long. CDR3 in amino acids: CAWKLGVGSNTGELFF. The CDR3 DNA is TGTGCCTGGAAGTTGGGGGTGGGGTCTAACACCGGGGAGCTGTTTTTT. Based on the CDR3 plus reference TRBV30 and TRBJ2-2, the full variable domain is SQTIHQWPATLVQPVGSPLSLECTVEGTSNPNLYWYRQAAGRGLQLLFYSVGIGQISSEVPQNLSASRPQDRQFILSSKKLLLSDSGFYLCAWKLGVGSNTGELFFGEGSRLTVL.

Ten or more counts support this clonotype. This chain joins TRBV2 and TRBJ2-6; D is perhaps TRBD1 (5 bases). Germline CDR1 SNHLY, CDR2 FYNNEI. The CDR3 covers 15 residues. Trimming stripped 5 bases from V and 1 base from J, with 9 bases between. The CDR3 nucleotides read TGTGCCAGCAGTAAGACAGAATCTGGGGCCAACGTCCTGACTTTC. This sequence encodes CASSKTESGANVLTF. The full variable domain, with the rest looked up from reference TRBV2 and TRBJ2-6, is EPEVTQTPSHQVTQMGQEVILRCVPISNHLYFYWYRQILGQKVEFLVSFYNNEISEKSEIFDDQFSVERPDGSNFTLKIRSTKLEDSAMYFCASSKTESGANVLTFGAGSRLTVL.

This clonotype was found many times. The chain employs TRBV12-3 or TRBV12-4 and TRBJ2-7; maybe TRBD2 (5 bases). Trimming shortened V by 0 bases and J by 6 bases, and 6 bases separated the two germline ends. This CDR3 has 12 amino acids. DNA for the CDR3: TGTGCCAGCAGTTTAGCGGGAGCCGAGCAGTACTTC. This codes for CASSLAGAEQYF.

This clonotype was seen ten or more times. This rearrangement joins TRBV19 to TRBJ1-2; TRBD1 matches at 11 bases. This CDR3 contains 14 residues. From germline, CDR1 is LNHDA and CDR2 SQIVND (reference sequence). The V and J ends lost 6 bases and 3 bases, in that order; junction bases with no gene match: 3. The CDR3: CASRDRGRDYGYTF. The DNA for the CDR3 is TGTGCCAGTAGGGACAGGGGGCGAGACTATGGCTACACCTTC. The complete variable domain, with remaining parts taken from reference TRBV19 and TRBJ1-2, reads DGGITQSPKYLFRKEGQNVTLSCEQNLNHDAMYWYRQDPGQGLRLIYYSQIVNDFQKGDIAEGYSVSREKKESFPLTVTSAQKNPTAFYLCASRDRGRDYGYTFGSGTRLTVV.

In its sample, this clonotype was seen a few times. This chain connects TRBV29-1 to TRBJ2-5; 7 nucleotides line up with TRBD2. Trimming removed 7 bases from V and 1 base from J; junction bases left unmatched: 9. Germline assignment: CDR1 SQVTM and CDR2 ANQGSEA. The CDR3 is 14 amino acids. CDR3 sequence reads: CSDIGGSLQETQYF. CDR3 in DNA: TGCAGCGACATCGGGGGGTCCCTCCAAGAGACCCAGTACTTC.

This clonotype was recorded a few times. This chain joins TRBV5-1 and TRBJ1-1; tentatively, D is TRBD1 (5 bases). V was pared by 2 bases and J by 1 base, with 9 bases between. The CDR3 is 14 residues long. Germline V gives CDR1 SGHRS, CDR2 YFSETQ. The CDR3 protein is CASSLRGANTEAFF. Here the CDR3 DNA reads TGCGCCAGCAGCTTAAGGGGTGCGAACACTGAAGCTTTCTTT.

There are a few counts of this clonotype. The chain's CDR3 is CASSYNPAATNEKLFF. The DNA for the CDR3 is TGTGCCAGCAGTTACAATCCAGCTGCAACTAATGAAAAACTGTTTTTT. The J gene is TRBJ1-4, the V gene TRBV6-5, with D unclear. V was cut by 2 bases and J by 0 bases, with 10 bases left in between. Germline-derived CDR1 and CDR2 are MNHEY and SVGAGI. The CDR3 is 16 residues long.

This chain joins TRBV7-2 and TRBJ2-3, with 14 bases aligning to TRBD2. With V trimmed by 5 bases and J by 8 bases, 3 bases remained unmatched. Germline CDR1 reads SGHTA; CDR2 reads FQGNSA. This CDR3 is 14 amino acids long. As DNA, the CDR3 is TGTGCCAGCAGCCAGACTAGCGGGAGGGTTACGCAGTATTTT. Residues: CASSQTSGRVTQYF.

This sequence joins TRBV10-3 and TRBJ2-7, with 9 bases identical to TRBD2. After removal of 5 bases from V and 4 bases from J, the junction contained 6 bases not matched to a gene. The CDR3 spans 14 residues. Germline V gene lookup returns CDR1 ENHRY and CDR2 SYGVKD. The CDR3 sequence is CAISPASGEYEQYF. CDR3 DNA: TGTGCCATCAGTCCTGCTAGCGGGGAATACGAGCAGTACTTC.

This clonotype was counted only a few times. J is TRBJ2-7 and V is TRBV27, with D maybe TRBD1 (6 bases). The CDR3 length is 14 residues. The V end lost 6 bases, the J end lost 3 bases, and 15 bases lay between the germline ends. The germline V gene has CDR1 MNHEY and CDR2 SMNVEV (reference sequence). The CDR3 DNA is TGTGCCAGCAGCCCCACAGGGTACAGCTACGAGCAGTACTTC. This gives the protein CASSPTGYSYEQYF.